Each of the 8 T cell receptor beta chains below was sequenced from the same sample in a study of shared clonotypes between healthy human individuals. TCRdb's copy holds only in-frame clones and misses some; the assay was immunoSEQ multiplex PCR. The sample contains a few million clones, around 93% of which appear only once. Naive CD8 cells, CD45RO-negative and positively selected for CCR7, excluded terminally differentiated effector memory CD45RA+ cells. The sequencing sample was made of naive CD8+ T cells from PBMCs. These receptors were obtained from a man younger than 35 in good health. Some clones in this sample may be carry-over from other donors' samples.

The chain has TRBV29-1 and TRBJ2-7, with 11 bases lining up with TRBD1. The length of the CDR3 is 15 residues. From germline, CDR1 is SQVTM and CDR2 ANQGSEA. Trimming removed 1 base from V and 4 bases from J; junction bases left unmatched: 6. This CDR3 is CSVEVGQGVGYEQYF. DNA for the CDR3: TGCAGCGTTGAAGTGGGACAGGGGGTTGGTTACGAGCAGTACTTC.

V and J are TRBV19 and TRBJ2-2, with D tentatively TRBD2 (7 bases). The V gene's germline CDR1 is LNHDA and CDR2 SQIVND (reference sequence). Trimming took off 6 bases at V and 6 bases at J, with 14 bases between the two ends. There are 14 residues in the CDR3. CDR3 coding DNA: TGTGCCAGTAGCTCCGACGGGGGGCCCGGGGAGCTGTTTTTT. Its protein product is CASSSDGGPGELFF.

This chain uses TRBV9 with TRBJ2-1; TRBD2 aligns across 10 bases. CDR1 and CDR2 (germline): SGDLS, YYNGEE. The CDR3 has 16 residues. Trimming removed 0 bases from V and 7 bases from J; junction bases left unmatched: 7. As DNA, the CDR3 is TGTGCCAGCAGCGTAGGGACTAGCGGCGAGGGAAATGAGCAGTTCTTC. Its translation: CASSVGTSGEGNEQFF.

The chain joins TRBV6-6 to TRBJ2-7, with D perhaps TRBD1 (7 bases). Trimming stripped 6 bases from V and 1 base from J, with 19 bases between. Looked up from germline, CDR1 is MNHNY and CDR2 is SVGAGI (reference sequence). The CDR3 loop spans 16 amino acids. Here the CDR3 DNA reads TGTGCCAGCAGCCCAACGAGGAGGGGGCGGTCCTACGAGCAGTACTTC. It encodes CASSPTRRGRSYEQYF.

The J gene is TRBJ2-1, the V gene TRBV19; unclear D gene. Germline CDR1 is LNHDA and CDR2 is SQIVND (reference sequence). The V end lost 5 bases, the J end lost 7 bases, and 9 bases lay between the germline ends. This CDR3 region has 12 residues. The CDR3 reads CASSHSRNEQFF. CDR3 bases: TGTGCCAGTAGTCATAGTAGGAATGAGCAGTTCTTC.

With respect to this clone: The same CDR3 also results from other DNA sequences found in this sample. This chain links TRBV7-9 with TRBJ2-7; the D is unclear. The CDR3 consists of 13 residues. Germline CDR1 is SEHNR and CDR2 is FQNEAQ (reference sequence). V lost 0 bases and J lost 4, with 7 bases in between. The CDR3 coding sequence is TGTGCCAGCAGCTTAGCGCTGGTGTACGAGCAGTACTTC. Translated, it gives CASSLALVYEQYF.

Details on this clone: The identical CDR3 is also encoded by other nucleotide sequences in the sample. J is TRBJ2-7 and V is TRBV7-9; D remains ambiguous. V was trimmed by 5 bases and J by 4 bases, leaving 9 bases between them. Germline-derived CDR1 and CDR2 are SEHNR and FQNEAQ (reference sequence). The length of the CDR3 is 12 residues. The CDR3, as DNA: TGTGCCAGCAGCACGGGCGGTTACGAGCAGTACTTC. This codes for CASSTGGYEQYF.

On this clone: Other DNA sequences in this sample translate to the same CDR3. This rearrangement joins TRBV5-4 to TRBJ1-1, with no clear D. V lost 0 bases, J lost 4 bases, and 1 base lay in between. From germline, CDR1 is SGHNT and CDR2 YYREEE (reference sequence). This CDR3 contains 11 residues. The CDR3 DNA sequence: TGTGCCAGCAGCTTGGGCACTGAAGCTTTCTTT. It specifies CASSLGTEAFF.